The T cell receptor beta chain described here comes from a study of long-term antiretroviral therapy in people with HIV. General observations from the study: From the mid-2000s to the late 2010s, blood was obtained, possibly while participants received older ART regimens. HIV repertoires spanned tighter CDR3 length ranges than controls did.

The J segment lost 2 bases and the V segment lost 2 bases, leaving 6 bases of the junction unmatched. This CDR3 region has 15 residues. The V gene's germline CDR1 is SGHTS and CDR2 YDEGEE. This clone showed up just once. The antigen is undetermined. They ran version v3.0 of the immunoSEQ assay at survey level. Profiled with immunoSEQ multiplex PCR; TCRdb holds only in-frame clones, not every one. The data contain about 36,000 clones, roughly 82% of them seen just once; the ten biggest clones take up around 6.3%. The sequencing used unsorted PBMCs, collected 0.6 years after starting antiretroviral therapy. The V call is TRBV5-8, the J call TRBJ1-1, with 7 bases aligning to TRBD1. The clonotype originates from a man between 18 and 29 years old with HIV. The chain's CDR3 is CASSFRGQSNTEAFF. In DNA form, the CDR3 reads TGTGCCAGCAGCTTTAGGGGACAGAGTAACACTGAAGCTTTCTTT. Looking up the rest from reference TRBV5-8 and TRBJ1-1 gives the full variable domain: EAGVTQSPTHLIKTRGQQATLRCSPISGHTSVYWYQQALGLGLQFLLWYDEGEERNRGNFPPRFSGRQFPNYSSELNVNALELEDSALYLCASSFRGQSNTEAFFGQGTRLTVV.